The next 28 T cell receptor beta chains were all read from a single sample in a study of shared clonotypes between healthy human individuals. The table came from immunoSEQ multiplex PCR; TCRdb's copy has only in-frame clones and leaves some out. The table has millions of clones, around nine tenths seen once. Sequencing input: naive CD4+ T cells sorted from blood. Sample subset: CD45RA+ positively selected. Receptor source: a young man in good health.

The chain links TRBV9 to TRBJ2-2; 13 nucleotides line up with TRBD2. The germline gives CDR1 SGDLS, CDR2 YYNGEE. Trimming removed 4 bases from V and 5 bases from J; junction bases left unmatched: 5. This CDR3 region has 16 residues. CDR3 residues: CASSRWGLAGTGELFF. CDR3 nucleotide sequence: TGTGCCAGCAGCAGATGGGGACTAGCGGGAACCGGGGAGCTGTTTTTT.

This sequence joins TRBV4-3 and TRBJ2-1, with 12 nucleotides matching TRBD2. Trimming at V came to 4 bases and at J to 7 bases, leaving 14 bases not matched to a gene. CDR3 length equals 18 residues. Germline V CDR1 and CDR2: LGHNA, YSLEER. The CDR3 nucleotides read TGCGCCAGCAGCCTCCAGGACGCGGGACTAGCGGGTATAAATGAGCAGTTCTTC. Translation: CASSLQDAGLAGINEQFF.

The genes are TRBV7-9 and TRBJ2-3; either TRBD1 or TRBD2 may fit D (5 bases each). The V end lost 0 bases, the J end lost 4 bases, and 17 bases lay between the germline ends. This CDR3 contains 17 residues. Germline V gene lookup returns CDR1 SEHNR and CDR2 FQNEAQ (reference sequence). The DNA of the CDR3 is TGTGCCAGCAGCTTAGCCCTCGGGGACGCGGGCGCAGATACGCAGTATTTT. This sequence encodes CASSLALGDAGADTQYF.

Concerning this clone: This specimen includes other DNA sequences encoding the same CDR3. The V call is TRBV11-2, the J call TRBJ2-2; 8 positions match TRBD2. This CDR3 comprises 15 residues. V dropped 5 bases and J dropped 1; count of bases not matched to a gene: 3. Germline V lookup: CDR1 SGHAT, CDR2 FQNNGV. In DNA, the CDR3 is TGTGCCAGCAGCCTCGCGGGGGGGAACACCGGGGAGCTGTTTTTT. This sequence encodes CASSLAGGNTGELFF.

J is TRBJ2-1 and V is TRBV5-1; the match to TRBD1 covers 8 bases. Per germline, CDR1 SGHRS and CDR2 YFSETQ. Trimming removed 4 bases from V and 9 bases from J; junction bases left unmatched: 12. The CDR3 is 15 amino acids. CDR3 sequence: CASSRGTGTASEQFF. CDR3 DNA sequence: TGCGCCAGCAGCCGAGGGACAGGTACCGCGAGTGAGCAGTTCTTC.

CDR3 nucleotide sequence: TGTGCCAGTAGTAAAACAGGGGGCGATGCCGGGGAGCTGTTTTTT. Its protein product is CASSKTGGDAGELFF. The chain employs TRBV19 and TRBJ2-2; 9 bases line up with TRBD1. Germline V CDR1 and CDR2: LNHDA, SQIVND (reference sequence). The CDR3 loop spans 15 amino acids. Losses at the gene ends were 4 bases for V and 6 bases for J; bases not matched to a gene: 6. The entire variable domain, with the rest obtained from reference TRBV19 and TRBJ2-2, is as follows: DGGITQSPKYLFRKEGQNVTLSCEQNLNHDAMYWYRQDPGQGLRLIYYSQIVNDFQKGDIAEGYSVSREKKESFPLTVTSAQKNPTAFYLCASSKTGGDAGELFFGEGSRLTVL.

This chain uses TRBV4-2 with TRBJ2-6; D uncertain. The germline gives CDR1 LGHNA, CDR2 YNFKEQ. The CDR3 spans 17 residues. V dropped 0 bases and J dropped 1 base, with 10 bases sitting between them. The chain's CDR3 is CASSQDGPRSGANVLTF. The CDR3 nucleotides read TGTGCCAGCAGCCAAGATGGGCCGAGGTCTGGGGCCAACGTCCTGACTTTC.

The genes are TRBV5-1 and TRBJ1-1; 7 bases line up with TRBD1. The CDR3 sequence is 15 residues long. Per the germline V gene, CDR1 is SGHRS and CDR2 is YFSETQ. V shed 0 bases, J shed 11 bases, and the junction held 13 bases outside the gene matches. This CDR3 reads CASSLAVSEGASAFF. CDR3 nucleotide sequence: TGCGCCAGCAGCTTGGCCGTATCGGAGGGGGCCAGCGCTTTCTTT.

This clone was detected only once. The chain uses TRBV6-5 and TRBJ1-1, with 10 bases matching TRBD1. CDR1 is MNHEY and CDR2 is SVGAGI in the germline V gene. The CDR3 extends over 14 amino acids. Trimming took 10 bases from V and 5 from J; bases not matched to a gene: 10. CDR3: CATRQGAGRTEAFF. In DNA, the CDR3 is TGTGCCACCCGACAGGGGGCGGGAAGGACTGAAGCTTTCTTT.

The J gene is TRBJ1-4, the V gene TRBV9; maybe TRBD1 (5 bases). Trimming removed 3 bases from V and 10 bases from J, with 19 bases in between. Per the germline V gene, CDR1 is SGDLS and CDR2 is YYNGEE. This CDR3 is 15 amino acids long. CDR3 nucleotides: TGTGCCAGCAGCGCGACAGTGCCCTGGGTGGGAAAACTGTTTTTT. Translating it yields CASSATVPWVGKLFF.

The genes are TRBV10-1 and TRBJ1-5; maybe TRBD1 (6 bases). This CDR3 contains 19 residues. Germline CDR1 reads WNHNN; CDR2 reads SYGVQD (reference sequence). The V end was cut by 4 bases, the J end by 0 bases, with 22 bases between. CDR3 nucleotide sequence: TGCGCCAGCAGTGTCCCGGACAGTTTTAGGGTGGATAGCAATCAGCCCCAGCATTTT. Translated, it gives CASSVPDSFRVDSNQPQHF.

This chain joins TRBV6-1 and TRBJ1-2; D not certain. CDR1 is MNHNS and CDR2 is SASEGT in the germline V gene. V lost 2 bases, J lost 8 bases, and 15 bases lay in between. The CDR3 has 14 amino acids. This CDR3 is CASSENEGLGGYTF. The CDR3, as DNA: TGTGCCAGCAGTGAAAATGAGGGTTTGGGGGGCTACACCTTC.

The chain employs TRBV5-1 and TRBJ1-3, with 8 bases lining up with TRBD1. V lost 0 bases to trimming and J lost 6 bases; unmatched junction nucleotides: 5. The CDR3 runs to 15 residues. Germline CDR1 reads SGHRS; CDR2 reads YFSETQ. The CDR3 here is CASSLEGQGENTIYF. The CDR3 region has the DNA TGCGCCAGCAGCTTGGAAGGACAGGGTGAAAACACCATATATTTT.

The CDR3 region has the DNA TGCGCCAGCAGCTTGTCGTCCGGGCTTATCGGGGAGCTGTTTTTT. It codes for CASSLSSGLIGELFF. The chain employs TRBV5-1 and TRBJ2-2; unclear D gene. V was shortened by 1 base and J by 7 bases, with 14 bases between the two germline ends. The CDR3 totals 15 residues. The germline V gene has CDR1 SGHRS and CDR2 YFSETQ.

The CDR3 is CASSMGLGAEQFF. The CDR3 nucleotides are TGTGCCAGTAGTATGGGACTAGGGGCTGAGCAGTTCTTC. The genes are TRBV19 and TRBJ2-1; 8 nucleotides align to TRBD2. This CDR3 has 13 amino acids. Germline lookup yields CDR1 LNHDA and CDR2 SQIVND (reference sequence). J was trimmed by 9 bases and V by 3 bases; bases with no gene match: 4. The full variable domain, with the rest looked up from reference TRBV19 and TRBJ2-1, is DGGITQSPKYLFRKEGQNVTLSCEQNLNHDAMYWYRQDPGQGLRLIYYSQIVNDFQKGDIAEGYSVSREKKESFPLTVTSAQKNPTAFYLCASSMGLGAEQFFGPGTRLTVL.

The rearrangement links TRBV7-2 to TRBJ2-5; 10 nucleotides agree with TRBD2. V dropped 3 bases and J dropped 8; count of bases not matched to a gene: 3. From germline, CDR1 is SGHTA and CDR2 FQGNSA. The length of the CDR3 is 13 residues. The CDR3 sequence: CASSFGLAATQYF. The CDR3 nucleotides are TGTGCCAGCAGCTTCGGACTAGCGGCCACCCAGTACTTC.

V gene TRBV10-2 combines with J gene TRBJ1-2; possible D gene TRBD1, 6 bases. There are 14 residues in the CDR3. V lost 6 bases, J lost 4 bases, and 15 bases lay in between. The V gene's germline CDR1 is WSHSY and CDR2 SAAADI. The CDR3 DNA reads as TGCGCCAGCAGACAGGGACTGATCCTCTATGGCTACACCTTC. It specifies CASRQGLILYGYTF.

This clone has a single count. This chain joins TRBV6-1 and TRBJ2-5; D not certain. CDR3 size: 13 residues. Trimming took off 2 bases at V and 4 bases at J, with 8 bases between the two ends. Germline lookup yields CDR1 MNHNS and CDR2 SASEGT. CDR3 nucleotide sequence: TGTGCCAGCAGTGAATACCCCGGAGAGACCCAGTACTTC. It is translated as CASSEYPGETQYF.

The V call is TRBV2, the J call TRBJ2-2; TRBD1 matches 9 bases. The CDR3 length is 15 residues. The germline gives CDR1 SNHLY, CDR2 FYNNEI. V was clipped by 5 bases and J by 4 bases; unmatched bases: 5. For the CDR3, the DNA is TGTGCCAGCAGTAGACAGGGGGAAATCACCGGGGAGCTGTTTTTT. Translating gives CASSRQGEITGELFF.

The chain has TRBV19 and TRBJ2-5, with D possibly TRBD1 on 5 matching bases. The CDR3 sequence is 16 residues long. V was cut by 6 bases and J by 1 base, with 18 bases left in between. Germline lookup yields CDR1 LNHDA and CDR2 SQIVND (reference sequence). For the CDR3, the DNA is TGTGCCAGTAGCGTGGGTAGGGGCATCAGCCAAGAGACCCAGTACTTC. Translated: CASSVGRGISQETQYF.

Points on this clone: The germline gene is not matched at one end of the junction; a read error may be the cause. V is TRBV6-1 and J is TRBJ1-2; no reliable D call. The CDR3 has 12 amino acids. Germline values: CDR1 MNHNS, CDR2 SASEGT. CDR3 residues: CGSRTANYGYTF. The DNA for the CDR3 is TGTGGCAGCCGGACCGCTAACTATGGCTACACCTTC.

The table lists this clone with a count of one. The chain couples TRBV6-5 to TRBJ1-2; TRBD1 matches 10 bases. With 2 bases clipped from V and 5 bases from J, the junction kept 8 bases outside the gene matches. This CDR3 comprises 16 residues. CDR1 is MNHEY, CDR2 SVGAGI, per germline. CDR3 in amino acids: CASSYRLGQGRYGYTF. CDR3 nucleotides: TGTGCCAGCAGTTACCGTTTGGGACAGGGGCGGTATGGCTACACCTTC.

The genes are TRBV6-6 and TRBJ2-3; D may be TRBD1 (6 bases). CDR3 length equals 16 residues. Germline V gives CDR1 MNHNY, CDR2 SVGAGI (reference sequence). With 8 bases removed from V and 0 bases from J, the gap between germline ends came to 18 bases. This chain's CDR3 is CASERGGRPSTDTQYF. DNA of the CDR3: TGTGCCAGCGAGAGAGGGGGACGACCTAGCACAGATACGCAGTATTTT.

This chain joins TRBV9 and TRBJ2-7, with D possibly being TRBD2 (6 bases). V shed 0 bases and J shed 0 bases, with 13 bases lying between them. The germline gives CDR1 SGDLS, CDR2 YYNGEE. The length of the CDR3 is 16 residues. CDR3 DNA sequence: TGTGCCAGCAGCGTAGGGGCGGACGGGAGCTCCTACGAGCAGTACTTC. Protein: CASSVGADGSSYEQYF.

The V call is TRBV29-1, the J call TRBJ2-1, with unresolved D. Germline assignment: CDR1 SQVTM and CDR2 ANQGSEA. V was clipped by 4 bases and J by 8 bases, with 9 bases between them. This CDR3 comprises 11 residues. In nucleotides, the CDR3 is TGCAGCGTTGGCAGAGGCGATGAGCAGTTCTTC. Its protein product is CSVGRGDEQFF.

A word on this clone: The sample has other DNA sequences that encode this CDR3 too. The chain carries TRBV5-1 and TRBJ2-5, with unresolved D. Germline CDR1 and CDR2: SGHRS and YFSETQ. Trimming took 0 bases from V and 4 from J, leaving 10 bases between them. CDR3 size: 14 residues. The CDR3 region is CASSLEGLGETQYF. In nucleotides, the CDR3 is TGCGCCAGCAGCTTGGAAGGCTTAGGAGAGACCCAGTACTTC.

The chain employs TRBV30 and TRBJ1-2; D gene unclear. The CDR3 is 15 amino acids. The V end lost 4 bases, the J end lost 6 bases, and 21 bases lay between the germline ends. Germline CDR1 reads GTSNPN; CDR2 reads SVGIG (reference sequence). DNA for the CDR3: TGTGCCTGGATATCAGGCCAGGTTTGGAGCCATGGCTACACCTTC. It translates to CAWISGQVWSHGYTF.

This clone showed up just once. The rearrangement uses TRBV7-3 and TRBJ2-3; D is uncertain. CDR1 and CDR2 (germline): SGHTA, FQGTGA. CDR3 length: 15 residues. Trimming took 0 bases from V and 5 from J, leaving 12 bases between them. CDR3 sequence (DNA): TGTGCCAGCAGCTTAACGTCTTCTCGCGGAGATACGCAGTATTTT. This encodes CASSLTSSRGDTQYF. Based on the CDR3 plus reference TRBV7-3 and TRBJ2-3, the full variable domain is GAGVSQTPSNKVTEKGKYVELRCDPISGHTALYWYRQSLGQGPEFLIYFQGTGAADDSGLPNDRFFAVRPEGSVSTLKIQRTERGDSAVYLCASSLTSSRGDTQYFGPGTRLTVL.